This T cell receptor (beta chain) was sequenced for a study of T cells in Graves' hyperthyroidism and ophthalmopathy. Study context: The initial diagnosis was the point when peripheral blood was collected, ahead of any treatment. Regarding the study as a whole: A model of 13 V-J pairs discriminated ophthalmopathy from stable hyperthyroidism.

This clonotype has a count of ten or more. The antigen remains undetermined. Amplified regions were TCR beta CDR3 sequences from RNA transcripts. The HTBI primer set drove a first-round RT-PCR of the TCR CDR3. TCRdb re-analysed the multiplex PCR reads in MiXCR, keeping a single row per CDR3 protein. The table has more than 550,000 distinct CDR3 sequences, roughly 17% seen once. Trimming stripped 3 bases from V and 6 bases from J, with 12 bases between. Germline CDR1 reads GTSNPN; CDR2 reads SVGIG (reference sequence). CDR3 length: 12 amino acids. Material: blood. The V gene is TRBV30, the J gene TRBJ2-7; tentatively, D is TRBD1 or TRBD2 (5 bases each). The clonotype was recovered from a man aged 45-65 years with Graves' hyperthyroidism. CDR3 DNA: TGTGCCTGGAGGACAGACTATCTCGAGCAGTACTTC. It encodes CAWRTDYLEQYF.